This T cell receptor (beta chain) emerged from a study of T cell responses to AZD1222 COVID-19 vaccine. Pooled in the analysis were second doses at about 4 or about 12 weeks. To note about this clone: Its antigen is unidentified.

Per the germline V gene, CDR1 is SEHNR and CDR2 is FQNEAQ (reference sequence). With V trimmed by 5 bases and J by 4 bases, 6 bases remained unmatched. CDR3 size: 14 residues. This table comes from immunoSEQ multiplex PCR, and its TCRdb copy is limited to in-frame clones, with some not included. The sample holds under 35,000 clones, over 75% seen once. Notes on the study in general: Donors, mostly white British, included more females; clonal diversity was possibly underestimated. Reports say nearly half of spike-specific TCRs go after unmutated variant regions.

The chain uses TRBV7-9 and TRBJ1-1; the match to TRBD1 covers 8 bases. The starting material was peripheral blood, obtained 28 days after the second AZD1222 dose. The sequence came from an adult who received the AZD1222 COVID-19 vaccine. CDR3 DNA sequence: TGTGCCAGCAGCCAAGGACAGGGTAGCACTGAAGCTTTCTTT. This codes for CASSQGQGSTEAFF.